These T cell receptor beta chains were read from a single sample in a study of cytomegalovirus exposure and HLA in healthy donors. The table came from immunoSEQ multiplex PCR; TCRdb's copy has only in-frame clones and leaves some out. The sample contains 90,000 to 100,000 clones, about 74% of which appear only once. Sequenced: PBMCs. These receptors all stem from a man aged 55 to 70 in good health and CMV-seropositive. The CDR3 runs from the conserved cysteine through the conserved F or W. The order of the fields is D gene, J gene, V gene, clone size, CDR3 DNA, CDR3 protein. D genes are given only for firm matches. The listing skips clone size in some rows; elsewhere it reads once, few, many or a size class.

TRBD1 TRBJ2-1 TRBV19 . TGTGCCAGTAGCGGGACAGTGACCTCCTACAATGAGCAGTTCTTC CASSGTVTSYNEQFF
. TRBJ2-7 TRBV9 . TGTGCCAGCAGCCCTGGACTACTTCTTGACGAGCAGTACTTC CASSPGLLLDEQYF
TRBD1 TRBJ1-2 TRBV27 once TGTGCCAGCAGTATTGGTGGACAGGGGGCTTATGGCTACACCTTC CASSIGGQGAYGYTF
. TRBJ1-2 TRBV7-2 . TGTGCCAGCAGCTTGACACAGGCCCCTAACTATGGCTACACCTTC CASSLTQAPNYGYTF
. TRBJ1-2 TRBV18 . TGTGCCAGCTCACCACCCGGGACAAAAAATGGCTACACCTTC CASSPPGTKNGYTF
. TRBJ2-5 TRBV7-8 . TGTGCCAGCAGCTTCCCGGGACTCCAAGAGACCCAGTACTTC CASSFPGLQETQYF
. TRBJ2-7 TRBV9 . TGTGCCAGCGTCCCCCTGGGCACCTACGAGCAGTACTTC CASVPLGTYEQYF
. TRBJ2-5 TRBV11-2 few TGTGCCAGCAGCTTAGCTGCCAGCGGGACCCAGTACTTC CASSLAASGTQYF
TRBD1 TRBJ1-6 TRBV6-6 . TGTGCCAGCAGTTACGCTACAGGGGGCGTCTCACCCCTCCACTTT CASSYATGGVSPLHF
. TRBJ2-5 TRBV5-1 . TGCGCCAGCAGCTTGGAATCATGGGGCCTGACCCAGTACTTC CASSLESWGLTQYF
TRBD2 TRBJ2-3 TRBV18 . TGTGCCAGCTCGTCCGGACTAGCGGGGGCCCTTAGCACAGATACGCAGTATTTT CASSSGLAGALSTDTQYF
TRBD1 TRBJ1-2 TRBV18 once TGTGCCAGCTCACAACCGGGACAGGGGGAGACCTTC CASSQPGQGETF
TRBD2 TRBJ2-1 TRBV28 . TGTGCCAGCAGTTCCCAACGGGGACTAGCGGGGTACAATGAGCAGTTCTTC CASSSQRGLAGYNEQFF
TRBD2 TRBJ2-1 TRBV6-5 few TGTGCCAGCATGGGACTAGCCAATGAGCAGTTCTTC CASMGLANEQFF
TRBD1 TRBJ1-4 TRBV13 once TGTGCCAGCAGCAACACAGGGGGCGCGAATGAAAAACTGTTTTTT CASSNTGGANEKLFF
. TRBJ1-6 TRBV7-9 . TGTGCCAGCAGCTCCGGGACACATAATTCACCCCTCCACTTT CASSSGTHNSPLHF
TRBD2 TRBJ2-5 TRBV7-2 once TGTGCCAGCAGCTTAGGACTAGCGGGGGGATACCAAGAGACCCAGTACTTC CASSLGLAGGYQETQYF
TRBD1 TRBJ2-3 TRBV7-2 . TGTGCCAGCAGCACCAAGACAGGGTGGACAGATACGCAGTATTTT CASSTKTGWTDTQYF
TRBD2 TRBJ2-3 TRBV7-9 . TGTGCCAGCAGCCCGCGGGGGGACACAGATACGCAGTATTTT CASSPRGDTDTQYF
TRBD2 TRBJ2-5 TRBV6-4 . TGTGCCAGCAGGACGACTAGCGGGGGGACGAAAGAGACCCAGTACTTC CASRTTSGGTKETQYF
. TRBJ2-7 TRBV9 . TGTGCCAGCAGCGTTGGAGGCAGGGGCAGCTACGAGCAGTACTTC CASSVGGRGSYEQYF
. TRBJ2-1 TRBV9 . TGTGCCAGCAGCTCGTACGCAGGGCCCGACAATGAGCAGTTCTTC CASSSYAGPDNEQFF
. TRBJ2-1 TRBV5-1 . TGCGCCAGCAGCTTTCGTTACAATGAGCAGTTCTTC CASSFRYNEQFF
. TRBJ2-2 TRBV7-9 few TGTGCCAGCAGCTTAGTCAGGATATCGACCGGGGAGCTGTTTTTT CASSLVRISTGELFF
TRBD1 TRBJ2-5 TRBV6-5 . TGTGCCAGCAGTTGGGGGACAGGGGGAGAGACCCAGTACTTC CASSWGTGGETQYF
. TRBJ2-1 TRBV7-8 . TGTGCCAGCAGCGGTAGCGGCCCGTCCTACAATGAGCAGTTCTTC CASSGSGPSYNEQFF
TRBD1 TRBJ1-2 TRBV6-5 few TGTGCCAGCAGTCCCGGACAGGGACGGCATGGCTACACCTTC CASSPGQGRHGYTF
. TRBJ1-2 TRBV18 . TGTGCCAGCTCACCTTCAGGGCTTAACTATGGCTACACCTTC CASSPSGLNYGYTF
TRBD1 TRBJ2-4 TRBV14 . TGTGCCAGCAGCCTCGGACAGGGGGCCATCAAGGCCAAAAACATTCAGTACTTC CASSLGQGAIKAKNIQYF
TRBD2 TRBJ2-3 TRBV7-2 once TGTGCCAGGACCCCGGGACTAGGCTTACAGGATGCGCAGTATTTT CARTPGLGLQDAQYF
TRBD1 TRBJ1-1 TRBV28 few TGTGCCAGCAGTTTCGGGACTGGGACAGGACAAGCTTTCTTT CASSFGTGTGQAFF
TRBD1 TRBJ2-7 TRBV7-2 . TGTGCCAGCAGCTTACCAACAGGGGTTCGCTACGAGCAGTACTTC CASSLPTGVRYEQYF
TRBD2 TRBJ2-7 TRBV10-2 . TGCGCCAGCGACAGCGGGGGGACGACCTACGAGCAGTACTTC CASDSGGTTYEQYF
TRBD2 TRBJ2-5 TRBV19 . TGTGCCAGTAGTAGGGGGACTGGAGCGGGGGGGCCCCAGACCCAGTACTTC CASSRGTGAGGPQTQYF
. TRBJ1-3 TRBV28 . TGTGCCAGCAGAACCCGCGAGGCGGGACCTGGAAACACCATATATTTT CASRTREAGPGNTIYF
TRBD1 TRBJ2-2 TRBV9 . TGTGCCAGCAGCGTATTCGCGACAGGGGTAGCCGGGGAGCTGTTTTTT CASSVFATGVAGELFF
. TRBJ1-6 TRBV5-5 . TGTGCCAGCAGCTTGGTTGTAGGGGGAGGGGCACCCCTCCACTTT CASSLVVGGGAPLHF
. TRBJ2-5 TRBV18 . TGTGCCAGCGCACAGAGCAGGGTGGGAGAGACCCAGTACTTC CASAQSRVGETQYF
TRBD2 TRBJ2-1 TRBV9 . TGTGCCAGCAGCCCGCGACTAGCGGGGGGGCTCGTAAATGAGCAGTTCTTC CASSPRLAGGLVNEQFF
. TRBJ1-6 TRBV12-5 . TGTGCTAGTGGTTTGGGTACACGGGCACCCCTCCACTTT CASGLGTRAPLHF
. TRBJ2-1 TRBV4-2 . TGTGCCAGCAGCCAGGGGGGCAATGAGCAGTTCTTC CASSQGGNEQFF
. TRBJ2-3 TRBV4-3 . TGCGCCAGCAGCCAAGAGAGATCTAGCGCAGATACGCAGTATTTT CASSQERSSADTQYF
. TRBJ1-2 TRBV6-5 once TGTGCCAGCAGTGAACAGAGCTATGGCTACACCTTC CASSEQSYGYTF
TRBD2 TRBJ2-7 TRBV19 . TGTGCCAGTAGTATTGCCACCAGCGGGGGGGCAGTTATGTACGAGCAGTACTTC CASSIATSGGAVMYEQYF
TRBD1 TRBJ2-3 TRBV29-1 . TGCAGCGTTACCGGACAGGGTTTCACAGATACGCAGTATTTT CSVTGQGFTDTQYF
. TRBJ2-5 TRBV6-1 few TGTGCCAGCAGGGCCGGGACTGTAAAGACCCAGTACTTC CASRAGTVKTQYF
. TRBJ1-1 TRBV5-1 . TGCGCCAGCTTTACAATCACGGGCGGGGGCACTGAAGCTTTCTTT CASFTITGGGTEAFF